The 29 T cell receptor beta chains listed next were all sequenced from one sample in a study of cytomegalovirus exposure and HLA in healthy donors. The study ran its PCR with 60 Vbeta and 13 Jbeta primers. Only in-frame clones appear in the TCRdb table, and some are missing; sequencing was by immunoSEQ multiplex PCR. The data show about 170,000 clones, under 85% seen once. Sample: PBMCs. Receptor source: a young woman in good health and CMV-seropositive.

This chain uses TRBV5-8 with TRBJ2-3; 9 nucleotides agree with TRBD2. The CDR3 covers 16 residues. Germline V gene sequence: CDR1 SGHTS, CDR2 YDEGEE. V lost 4 bases, J lost 5 bases, and 11 bases stayed unmatched. CDR3 sequence (DNA): TGTGCCAGCAGCGCCTACGGGCGGGGGGGTAAAGATACGCAGTATTTT. Translating gives CASSAYGRGGKDTQYF.

The chain couples TRBV27 to TRBJ1-1, with 8 bases lining up with TRBD1. Germline-derived CDR1 and CDR2 are MNHEY and SMNVEV (reference sequence). V shed 6 bases and J 11 bases; nucleotides not matched to a gene: 14. The CDR3 covers 14 residues. This chain's CDR3 is CASSPYTGGQEAFF. The CDR3 coding sequence is TGTGCCAGCAGCCCATATACAGGGGGACAGGAGGCTTTCTTT.

V gene TRBV5-6 combines with J gene TRBJ2-7; the D gene is possibly TRBD1 (6 bases). V was cut by 0 bases and J by 5 bases, with 6 bases left in between. Germline V gene sequence: CDR1 SGHDT, CDR2 YYEEEE. The CDR3 is 12 amino acids. The CDR3 sequence: CASSLDRDEQYF. The CDR3 DNA is TGTGCCAGCAGCTTGGACAGGGACGAGCAGTACTTC.

The chain uses TRBV5-4 and TRBJ2-7, with D tentatively TRBD2 (6 bases). CDR1 is SGHNT and CDR2 is YYREEE in the germline V gene (reference sequence). With 3 bases removed from V and 7 bases from J, the gap between germline ends came to 20 bases. The CDR3 loop spans 15 amino acids. Written as DNA, the CDR3 is TGTGCCAGCAGCTCACATAGCGGAAACCCCCGGGAGCAGTACTTC. It specifies CASSSHSGNPREQYF.

This sequence joins TRBV5-6 and TRBJ2-7; no reliable D call. The germline V gene has CDR1 SGHDT and CDR2 YYEEEE. This CDR3 has 15 amino acids. V dropped 1 base and J dropped 1 base, with 12 bases sitting between them. CDR3 in DNA: TGTGCCAGCAGCTTGTTTGAAAGGAGTTCCTACGAGCAGTACTTC. The encoded protein is CASSLFERSSYEQYF.

The chain carries TRBV5-1 and TRBJ1-1, with TRBD1 as a possible D gene (6 bases). The length of the CDR3 is 17 residues. Germline loops: CDR1 SGHRS, CDR2 YFSETQ. V lost 1 base, J lost 2 bases, and 18 bases lay in between. The CDR3 sequence is CASSLHHPTGRNTEAFF. CDR3 in DNA: TGCGCCAGCAGCTTGCATCACCCGACAGGCCGAAACACTGAAGCTTTCTTT.

The chain uses TRBV5-1 and TRBJ2-3; no firm D call. The CDR3 contains 14 residues. Germline assignment: CDR1 SGHRS and CDR2 YFSETQ. Trimming pared 5 bases from V and 4 bases from J, leaving 14 bases between. For the CDR3, the DNA is TGCGCCAGCAGAATCGGAGTCTCTTCAGATACGCAGTATTTT. This translates into CASRIGVSSDTQYF.

This clone came up a few times. The chain links TRBV30 to TRBJ2-7, with a possible D match to TRBD1 (6 bases). CDR1 GTSNPN and CDR2 SVGIG come from the germline V gene (reference sequence). This CDR3 region has 14 residues. V dropped 0 bases and J dropped 5 bases, with 14 bases sitting between them. The CDR3: CAWSVPYTGHEQYF. Written as DNA, the CDR3 is TGTGCCTGGAGTGTACCCTATACAGGGCACGAGCAGTACTTC.

This clone has just a few counts. The chain has TRBV6-4 and TRBJ2-1, with TRBD2 identical over 10 bases. Looked up from germline, CDR1 is MRHNA and CDR2 is SNTAGT. The length of the CDR3 is 15 residues. The ends lost 4 bases at V and 4 bases at J; junction bases unmatched: 4. CDR3 coding DNA: TGTGCCAGCAGTGTAGAAGCGGGGGGGTACAATGAGCAGTTCTTC. This codes for CASSVEAGGYNEQFF.

This chain links TRBV5-4 with TRBJ2-7, with D maybe TRBD2 (6 bases). The CDR3 has 16 amino acids. Germline V gene lookup returns CDR1 SGHNT and CDR2 YYREEE (reference sequence). The V end lost 0 bases, the J end lost 2 bases, and 15 bases lay between the germline ends. In nucleotides, the CDR3 is TGTGCCAGCAGCTTGGCCGGAGGGGTTCTTCCCTACGAGCAGTACTTC. This codes for CASSLAGGVLPYEQYF.

CDR3 sequence reads: CASSTDRSKLLFF. CDR3 DNA sequence: TGTGCCAGCAGCACGGACAGGTCAAAATTACTGTTTTTT. The V and J genes are TRBV7-2 and TRBJ1-4; TRBD1 agrees at 7 bases. After removal of 5 bases from V and 13 bases from J, the junction contained 10 bases not matched to a gene. Germline V lookup: CDR1 SGHTA, CDR2 FQGNSA. This CDR3 has 13 residues.

V gene TRBV5-6 combines with J gene TRBJ1-2, with D possibly matching TRBD1 (5 bases). Germline values: CDR1 SGHDT, CDR2 YYEEEE. V gave up 2 bases and J gave up 4 bases, with 9 bases separating them. This CDR3 has 13 amino acids. The CDR3 bases are TGTGCCAGCAGCTTAGACAGAGCCTATGGCTACACCTTC. Residues: CASSLDRAYGYTF.

This clone was seen only a few times. This chain uses TRBV6-5 with TRBJ2-7; 7 nucleotides match TRBD1. Germline CDR1 is MNHEY and CDR2 is SVGAGI. This CDR3 region has 16 residues. V lost 0 bases, J lost 2 bases, and 7 bases stayed unmatched. DNA of the CDR3: TGTGCCAGCAGTTACTCGCTCACCAGGGGGACCTACGAGCAGTACTTC. Its protein product is CASSYSLTRGTYEQYF.

Only a few counts were recorded for this clone. V and J are TRBV9 and TRBJ2-1; possibly TRBD1 for D (6 bases). CDR3 size: 15 residues. Trimming pared 2 bases from V and 3 bases from J, leaving 12 bases between. From germline, CDR1 is SGDLS and CDR2 YYNGEE. CDR3 in amino acids: CASSVNTGSYNEQFF. In nucleotides, the CDR3 is TGTGCCAGCAGCGTTAACACAGGGAGCTACAATGAGCAGTTCTTC.

The gene calls are TRBV9 and TRBJ2-3; perhaps TRBD1 as D (5 bases). From germline, CDR1 is SGDLS and CDR2 YYNGEE. The CDR3 sequence is 13 residues long. V was pared by 5 bases and J by 4 bases, with 11 bases between. The CDR3 loop is CASRYLGADTQYF. As DNA, the CDR3 is TGTGCCAGCAGATACCTAGGGGCAGATACGCAGTATTTT.

This chain uses TRBV5-1 with TRBJ2-7, with 7 bases lining up with TRBD1. This CDR3 contains 15 residues. The junction had 7 bases not matched to a gene; V was cut back by 4 bases and J by 0 bases. Germline CDR1 SGHRS, CDR2 YFSETQ. For the CDR3, the DNA is TGCGCCAGCAGCGGGGCGCAGGGGGTCTCCTACGAGCAGTACTTC. Its translation is CASSGAQGVSYEQYF.

This chain uses TRBV15 with TRBJ2-2; D is perhaps TRBD1 (5 bases). CDR1 and CDR2 from the germline V gene are LNHNV and YYDKDF (reference sequence). The ends were cut back, 3 bases at V and 4 bases at J, with 15 bases in the middle. The CDR3 contains 16 residues. CDR3 in amino acids: CATSSKTDSVTGELFF. CDR3 nucleotides: TGTGCCACCAGCAGCAAGACAGACAGTGTCACCGGGGAGCTGTTTTTT. The entire variable domain, with the rest obtained from reference TRBV15 and TRBJ2-2, is as follows: DAMVIQNPRYQVTQFGKPVTLSCSQTLNHNVMYWYQQKSSQAPKLLFHYYDKDFNNEADTPDNFQSRRPNTSFCFLDIRSPGLGDTAMYLCATSSKTDSVTGELFFGEGSRLTVL.

V and J are TRBV5-4 and TRBJ1-3; D ambiguous. Germline V gene lookup returns CDR1 SGHNT and CDR2 YYREEE (reference sequence). The CDR3 consists of 15 residues. With 4 bases removed from V and 3 bases from J, the gap between germline ends came to 14 bases. Here the CDR3 reads CASSTAGANGNTIYF. The DNA of the CDR3 is TGTGCCAGCAGCACCGCGGGCGCCAATGGAAACACCATATATTTT.

The J gene is TRBJ2-2, the V gene TRBV29-1, with D perhaps TRBD1 (6 bases). CDR1 is SQVTM, CDR2 ANQGSEA, per germline. This CDR3 is built from 16 residues. V was clipped by 6 bases and J by 4 bases, with 21 bases between them. In nucleotides, the CDR3 is TGCAGCGTCGAGTTCGCTGGAAGCAGGGGCACCGGGGAGCTGTTTTTT. This translates into CSVEFAGSRGTGELFF.

V usage is TRBV15 and J usage is TRBJ2-2, with 7 bases aligning to TRBD2. The germline V gene encodes CDR1 LNHNV and CDR2 YYDKDF (reference sequence). The CDR3 consists of 16 residues. After removal of 3 bases from V and 3 bases from J, the junction contained 7 bases not matched to a gene. CDR3 residues: CATSRGGFLDTGELFF. The CDR3 DNA is TGTGCCACCAGCAGGGGGGGGTTTCTGGACACCGGGGAGCTGTTTTTT. Full variable domain (rest looked up from reference TRBV15 and TRBJ2-2): DAMVIQNPRYQVTQFGKPVTLSCSQTLNHNVMYWYQQKSSQAPKLLFHYYDKDFNNEADTPDNFQSRRPNTSFCFLDIRSPGLGDTAMYLCATSRGGFLDTGELFFGEGSRLTVL.

This clone was seen only a few times. The V gene is TRBV5-6, the J gene TRBJ1-6; 7 positions match TRBD1. There are 16 residues in the CDR3. The ends lost 3 bases at V and 10 bases at J; junction bases unmatched: 13. Germline CDR1 SGHDT, CDR2 YYEEEE. Here the CDR3 reads CASSSTDRVAYSPLHF. CDR3 nucleotides: TGTGCCAGCAGCTCAACCGACAGGGTGGCTTACTCACCCCTCCACTTT.

The V call is TRBV11-2, the J call TRBJ2-4; 7 positions agree with TRBD2. J was trimmed by 3 bases and V by 5 bases; bases with no gene match: 7. The V gene's germline CDR1 is SGHAT and CDR2 FQNNGV. This CDR3 region has 15 residues. The CDR3 coding sequence is TGTGCCAGCAGCGCCTTGCGGGGGAACAAAAACATTCAGTACTTC. This codes for CASSALRGNKNIQYF. The full variable domain, with the rest looked up from reference TRBV11-2 and TRBJ2-4, is EAGVAQSPRYKIIEKRQSVAFWCNPISGHATLYWYQQILGQGPKLLIQFQNNGVVDDSQLPKDRFSAERLKGVDSTLKIQPAKLEDSAVYLCASSALRGNKNIQYFGAGTRLSVL.

V usage is TRBV15 and J usage is TRBJ2-2; 9 bases agree with TRBD1. Germline-derived CDR1 and CDR2 are LNHNV and YYDKDF (reference sequence). This CDR3 is built from 15 residues. The V gene end was trimmed by 8 bases and the J gene end by 7 bases; junction bases not matched to a gene: 11. This CDR3 reads CATGVGQGLIGELFF. In nucleotides, the CDR3 is TGTGCCACCGGCGTAGGACAGGGGTTGATCGGGGAGCTGTTTTTT. Complete variable domain (other parts from reference TRBV15 and TRBJ2-2): DAMVIQNPRYQVTQFGKPVTLSCSQTLNHNVMYWYQQKSSQAPKLLFHYYDKDFNNEADTPDNFQSRRPNTSFCFLDIRSPGLGDTAMYLCATGVGQGLIGELFFGEGSRLTVL.

The chain combines TRBV7-6 with TRBJ2-7, with a tentative D call TRBD1 (6 bases). The ends were cut back, 4 bases at V and 9 bases at J, with 16 bases in the middle. CDR1 and CDR2 from the germline V gene are SGHVS and FNYEAQ. The CDR3 contains 13 residues. Here the CDR3 DNA reads TGTGCCAGCAGCTCGGGGACAAGCCAACGGCAGTACTTC. This encodes CASSSGTSQRQYF.

This chain joins TRBV5-1 and TRBJ1-1; 10 bases match TRBD1. There are 13 residues in the CDR3. V lost 2 bases, J lost 11 bases, and 6 bases stayed unmatched. CDR1 is SGHRS, CDR2 YFSETQ, per germline. CDR3 sequence (DNA): TGCGCCAGCAGCTTCTCCGGGACAGGGGCGGCTTTCTTT. It yields the protein CASSFSGTGAAFF.

This CDR3 reads CAWSIGRGALYEQYF. CDR3 bases: TGTGCCTGGAGCATTGGGAGGGGGGCCCTCTACGAGCAGTACTTC. This rearrangement joins TRBV30 to TRBJ2-7; possibly TRBD2 for D (7 bases). Germline lookup yields CDR1 GTSNPN and CDR2 SVGIG (reference sequence). V was trimmed by 3 bases and J by 3 bases, leaving 18 bases between them. There are 15 residues in the CDR3.

The chain is built from TRBV6-5 and TRBJ2-3; 10 bases match TRBD2. Germline loops: CDR1 MNHEY, CDR2 SVGAGI. CDR3 length: 14 amino acids. J lost 6 bases, V lost 6 bases, and 6 bases had no gene match. The CDR3 sequence: CASRRTSGWDTQYF. As DNA, the CDR3 is TGTGCCAGCAGACGGACTAGCGGTTGGGATACGCAGTATTTT.

The chain carries TRBV19 and TRBJ2-1, with 7 bases lining up with TRBD1. The germline gives CDR1 LNHDA, CDR2 SQIVND (reference sequence). The CDR3 covers 16 residues. Germline trimming cut 3 bases from V and 0 bases from J; bases unmatched to any gene: 5. CDR3 sequence (DNA): TGTGCCAGTAGTATTGTTGGGGACAGCTCCTACAATGAGCAGTTCTTC. This sequence encodes CASSIVGDSSYNEQFF.

V gene TRBV4-1 combines with J gene TRBJ2-3; 11 bases agree with TRBD2. CDR1 and CDR2 (germline): MGHRA, YSYEKL. The CDR3 spans 18 residues. The ends lost 0 bases at V and 0 bases at J; junction bases unmatched: 5. The CDR3 here is CASSQEPPSGGSTDTQYF. The CDR3 region has the DNA TGCGCCAGCAGCCAAGAACCCCCTAGCGGGGGGAGCACAGATACGCAGTATTTT.